This T cell receptor (beta chain) was retrieved from a study of beta chain features in type 1 diabetes. Study-wide findings and caveats: Small HLA sub-analyses could not settle whether HLA shapes TCRB rearrangement. The similarity of naive, central memory and Treg TCRB repertoires appeared greater among patients than among healthy donors. Researchers report that Type 1 diabetes patients had moderately but significantly shorter TCRB CDR3s across all four CD4+ subsets.

For this clone: Antigen specificity is unknown.

From germline, CDR1 is LNHDA and CDR2 SQIVND (reference sequence). V was pared by 5 bases and J by 5 bases, with 15 bases between. The CDR3 contains 14 residues. TCRB transcripts that were expressed got sequenced, as all of the isolated RNA had been reverse transcribed. It was found that naive, central memory and regulatory T cell samples averaged around 3.7 million reads. Data came from immunoSEQ multiplex PCR; TCRdb stores just in-frame clones and leaves some out. The sample lists around 430,000 clones; approximately 28% were seen once. This TCR derives from a man between 18 and 29 years old in good health. Sample: naive CD4+ T cells from blood. The chain has TRBV19 and TRBJ1-2; D is undetermined. CDR3 coding DNA: TGTGCCAGTAGTGTCGAGTTAATTGGTTATGGCTACACCTTC. Translated, it gives CASSVELIGYGYTF.